The T cell receptor (beta chain) under discussion was sequenced for a study of T cells in Graves' hyperthyroidism and ophthalmopathy. Amplified regions were TCR beta CDR3 sequences from RNA transcripts. Carried out on the TCR CDR3, a first-round RT-PCR used the HTBI primer set. One entry per CDR3 protein results from TCRdb running MiXCR on the multiplex PCR reads. The sample holds approximately 400,000 distinct CDR3 sequences, 14% to 15% seen once. The CDR3 extends over 13 amino acids. Between the trimmed V and J ends, which lost 2 bases and 8 bases, there was a span of 15 bases. Germline-derived CDR1 and CDR2 are DFQATT and SNEGSKA (reference sequence). Graves' hyperthyroidism showing no ophthalmopathy progression within 18 months was considered stable. This clonotype was picked up many times.

The chain joins TRBV20-1 to TRBJ1-2; tentative D call: TRBD1 (5 bases). Material for sequencing was blood. This clonotype was sampled from a woman aged 25 to 45 with Graves' hyperthyroidism. CDR3 sequence reads: CSARPQGAGGYTF. The CDR3 nucleotides read TGCAGTGCTAGACCTCAAGGGGCGGGGGGCTACACCTTC.